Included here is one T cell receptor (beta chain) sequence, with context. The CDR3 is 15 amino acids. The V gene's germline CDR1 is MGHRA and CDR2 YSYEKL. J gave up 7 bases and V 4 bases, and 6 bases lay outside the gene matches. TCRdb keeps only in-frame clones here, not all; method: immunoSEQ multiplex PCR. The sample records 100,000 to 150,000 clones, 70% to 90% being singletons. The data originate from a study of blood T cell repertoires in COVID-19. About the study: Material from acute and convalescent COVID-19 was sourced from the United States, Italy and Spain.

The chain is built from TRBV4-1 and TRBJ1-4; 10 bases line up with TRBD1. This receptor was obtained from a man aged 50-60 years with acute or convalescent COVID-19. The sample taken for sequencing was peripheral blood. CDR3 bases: TGCGCCAGCAGCCCCTGGACAGGGGGGGGTGAAAAACTGTTTTTT. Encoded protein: CASSPWTGGGEKLFF.